Listed below are T cell receptor beta chains from one sample, sequenced in a study of blood T cell repertoires in COVID-19. Assay: immunoSEQ multiplex PCR; the TCRdb copy retains only in-frame clones and omits some. The sample has 100,000 to 150,000 clones, about 80% seen once. Sequences were obtained from peripheral blood. These receptor sequences come from a woman between 50 and 59 years old with acute or convalescent COVID-19. Each CDR3 is given without its conserved first and last residue. A D gene is named only where the DNA matches it firmly.

TRBD1 | TRBJ1-2 | TRBV5-1 | ASSTTGSDGYT
- | TRBJ1-6 | TRBV2 | ASSRQETDNSPLH
- | TRBJ2-5 | TRBV6-5 | ASSYSTGRRETQY
TRBD1 | TRBJ1-2 | TRBV19 | ASSPTDRRFYGYT
TRBD1 | TRBJ2-2 | TRBV2 | ASSATGSAGELF
TRBD1 | TRBJ2-1 | TRBV5-1 | ASRWTGMGEQF
TRBD1 | TRBJ1-1 | TRBV2 | ASSSTGLGNTEAF
- | TRBJ2-7 | TRBV16 | ASSRKAGLSIGQY
- | TRBJ2-7 | TRBV2 | ASSVTGDEQY
TRBD2 | TRBJ2-7 | TRBV27 | ASSLSSSGWIEQY
- | TRBJ1-5 | TRBV5-5 | ASSLQTGLSNQPQH
- | TRBJ2-1 | TRBV24-1 | ATSASTYEQF
TRBD1 | TRBJ1-2 | TRBV9 | ASSSRGQGNDYT
- | TRBJ1-2 | TRBV9 | ASSSRTGSYGYT
- | TRBJ2-6 | TRBV5-1 | ASRSGSGANVLT
TRBD2 | TRBJ2-3 | TRBV9 | ASSVGTSGGTDTQY
TRBD1 | TRBJ1-2 | TRBV18 | ASSPGTGKAHYGYT
- | TRBJ2-5 | TRBV10-1 | ASPEEDQETQY
- | TRBJ1-1 | TRBV6-5 | ASSLQRGATEAF
- | TRBJ2-3 | TRBV11-3 | ASSLDLNRGADTQY
- | TRBJ1-3 | TRBV3-1/TRBV3-2 | ASSSSSGNTIY
TRBD1 | TRBJ1-6 | TRBV10-3 | AIRGQVTANSPLH